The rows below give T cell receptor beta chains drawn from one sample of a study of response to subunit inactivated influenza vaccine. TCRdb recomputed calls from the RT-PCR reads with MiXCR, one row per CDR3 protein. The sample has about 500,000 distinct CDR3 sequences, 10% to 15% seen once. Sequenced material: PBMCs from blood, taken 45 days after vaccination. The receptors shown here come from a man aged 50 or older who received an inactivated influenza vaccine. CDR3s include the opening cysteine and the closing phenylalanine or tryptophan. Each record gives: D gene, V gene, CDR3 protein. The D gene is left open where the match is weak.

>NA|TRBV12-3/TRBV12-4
CASSLRRAVETQFF
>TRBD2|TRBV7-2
CASSSTLTSGSQGEQYF
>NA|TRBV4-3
CASSQAVPAKEKLFF
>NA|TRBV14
CASSLNRDPGANVLTF
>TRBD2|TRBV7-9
CASSLVTSGTYEQYF
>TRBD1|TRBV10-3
CAIRSTGGLNTEAFF
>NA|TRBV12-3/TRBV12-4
CASSLMGETQYF
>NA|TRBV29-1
CSVASYEQFF
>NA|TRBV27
CASSLDITYGYTF
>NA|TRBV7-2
CASRGPGWISYEQYF
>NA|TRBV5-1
CASSRDLGVNEKLFF
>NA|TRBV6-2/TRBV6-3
CASRETGYYNEQFF
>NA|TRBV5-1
CASSLGDSGTYEQYF
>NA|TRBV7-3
CASSLKGLARGGELFF
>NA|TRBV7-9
CASSPTGQGSTGELFF
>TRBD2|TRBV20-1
CSARAGTSGREQYF
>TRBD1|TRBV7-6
CASSLAILGDRGVQETQYF
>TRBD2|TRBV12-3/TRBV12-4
CASSIRLAPQETQYF
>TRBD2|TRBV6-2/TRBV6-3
CASRMAGGPYNEQFF
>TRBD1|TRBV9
CASSVAQGAIYEQYF
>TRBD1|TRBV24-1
CATSAGTGSYEQYF
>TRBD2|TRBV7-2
CASSLTSGSWDEQFF
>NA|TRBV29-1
CSVDPGSLLDNEQFF
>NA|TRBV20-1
CSARVQRQSYNSPLHF
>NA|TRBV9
CASSVDSQPTDTQYF
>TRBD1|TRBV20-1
CSARKDRGMGKLFF
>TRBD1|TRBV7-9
CASSLDGTAGSYEQYF